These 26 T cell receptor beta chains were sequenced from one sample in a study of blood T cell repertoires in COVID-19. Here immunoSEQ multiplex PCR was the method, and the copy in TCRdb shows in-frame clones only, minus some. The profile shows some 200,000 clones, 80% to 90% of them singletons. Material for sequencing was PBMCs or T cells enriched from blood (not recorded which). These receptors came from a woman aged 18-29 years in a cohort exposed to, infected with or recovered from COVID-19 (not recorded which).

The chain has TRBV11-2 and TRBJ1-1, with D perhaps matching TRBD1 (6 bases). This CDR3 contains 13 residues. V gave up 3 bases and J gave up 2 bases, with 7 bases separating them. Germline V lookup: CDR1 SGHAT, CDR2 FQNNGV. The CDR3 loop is CASSLGANTEAFF. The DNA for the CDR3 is TGTGCCAGCAGCTTGGGGGCAAACACTGAAGCTTTCTTT.

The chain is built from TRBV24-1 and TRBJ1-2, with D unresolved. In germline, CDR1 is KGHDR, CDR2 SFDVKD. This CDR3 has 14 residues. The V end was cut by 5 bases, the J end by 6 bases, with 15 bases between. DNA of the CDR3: TGTGCCACCAGTGTCGGAGTCTCCGAGGATGGCTACACCTTC. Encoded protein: CATSVGVSEDGYTF.

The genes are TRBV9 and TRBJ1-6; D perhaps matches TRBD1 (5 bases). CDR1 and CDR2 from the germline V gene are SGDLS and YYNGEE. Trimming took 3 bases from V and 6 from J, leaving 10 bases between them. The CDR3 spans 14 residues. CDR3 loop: CASSEDTTNSPLHF. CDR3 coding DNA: TGTGCCAGCAGCGAGGACACCACTAATTCACCCCTCCACTTT.

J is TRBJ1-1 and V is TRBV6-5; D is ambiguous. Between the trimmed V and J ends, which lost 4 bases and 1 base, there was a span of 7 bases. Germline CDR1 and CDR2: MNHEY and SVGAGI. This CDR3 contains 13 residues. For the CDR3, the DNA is TGTGCCAGCAGTTCCGGGAAGAACACTGAAGCTTTCTTT. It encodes CASSSGKNTEAFF.

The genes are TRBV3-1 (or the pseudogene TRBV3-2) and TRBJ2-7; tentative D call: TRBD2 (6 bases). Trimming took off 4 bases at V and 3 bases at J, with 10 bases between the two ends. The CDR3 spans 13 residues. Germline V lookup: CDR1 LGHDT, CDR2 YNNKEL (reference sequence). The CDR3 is CASSLGGNYEQYF. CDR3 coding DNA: TGTGCCAGCAGCCTCGGGGGAAACTACGAGCAGTACTTC.

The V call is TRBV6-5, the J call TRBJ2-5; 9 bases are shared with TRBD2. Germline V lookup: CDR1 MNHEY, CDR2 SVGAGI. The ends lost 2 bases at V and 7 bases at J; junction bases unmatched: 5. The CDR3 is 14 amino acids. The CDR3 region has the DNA TGTGCCAGCAGTTACCTAGCGGGAAGCGGGACCCAGTACTTC. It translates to CASSYLAGSGTQYF.

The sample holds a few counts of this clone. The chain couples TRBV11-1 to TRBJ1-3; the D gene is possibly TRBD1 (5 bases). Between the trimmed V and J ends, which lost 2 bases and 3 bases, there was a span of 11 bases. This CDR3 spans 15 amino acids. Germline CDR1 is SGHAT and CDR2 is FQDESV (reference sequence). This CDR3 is CASSLTQGIGNTIYF. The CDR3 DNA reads TGTGCCAGCAGCTTAACCCAGGGAATTGGAAACACCATATATTTT. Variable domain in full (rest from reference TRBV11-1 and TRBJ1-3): EAEVAQSPRYKITEKSQAVAFWCDPISGHATLYWYRQILGQGPELLVQFQDESVVDDSQLPKDRFSAERLKGVDSTLKIQPAELGDSAMYLCASSLTQGIGNTIYFGEGSWLTVV.

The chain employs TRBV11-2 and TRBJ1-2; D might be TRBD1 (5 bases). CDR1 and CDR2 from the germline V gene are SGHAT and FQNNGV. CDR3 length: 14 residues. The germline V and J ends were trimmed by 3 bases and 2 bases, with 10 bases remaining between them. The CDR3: CASSFTGWNYGYTF. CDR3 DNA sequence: TGTGCCAGCAGCTTTACAGGTTGGAACTATGGCTACACCTTC.

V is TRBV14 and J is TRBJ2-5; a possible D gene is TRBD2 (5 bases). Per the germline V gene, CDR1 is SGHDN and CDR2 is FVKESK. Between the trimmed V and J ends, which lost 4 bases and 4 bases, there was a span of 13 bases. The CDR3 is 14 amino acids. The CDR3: CASSRTGVRETQYF. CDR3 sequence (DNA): TGTGCCAGCAGCCGGACTGGTGTTAGAGAGACCCAGTACTTC.

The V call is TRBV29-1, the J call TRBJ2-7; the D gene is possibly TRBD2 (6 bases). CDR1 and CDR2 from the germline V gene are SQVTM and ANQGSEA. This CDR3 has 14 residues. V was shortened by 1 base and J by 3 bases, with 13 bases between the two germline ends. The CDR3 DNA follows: TGCAGCGTTGAAGCGGGGCGGGGAGTCTACGAGCAGTACTTC. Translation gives CSVEAGRGVYEQYF.

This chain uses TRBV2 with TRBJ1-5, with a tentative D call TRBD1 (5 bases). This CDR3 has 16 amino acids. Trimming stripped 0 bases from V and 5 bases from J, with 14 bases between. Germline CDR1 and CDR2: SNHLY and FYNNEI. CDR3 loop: CASSEARRGLHQPQHF. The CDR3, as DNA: TGTGCCAGCAGTGAAGCGCGAAGGGGCCTCCATCAGCCCCAGCATTTT.

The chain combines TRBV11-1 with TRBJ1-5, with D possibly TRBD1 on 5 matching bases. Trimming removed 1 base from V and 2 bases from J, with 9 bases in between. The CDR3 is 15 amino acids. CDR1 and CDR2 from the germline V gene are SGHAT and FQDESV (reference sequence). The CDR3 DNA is TGTGCCAGCAGCTTAGGTGGGGGGGGCAATCAGCCCCAGCATTTT. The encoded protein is CASSLGGGGNQPQHF.

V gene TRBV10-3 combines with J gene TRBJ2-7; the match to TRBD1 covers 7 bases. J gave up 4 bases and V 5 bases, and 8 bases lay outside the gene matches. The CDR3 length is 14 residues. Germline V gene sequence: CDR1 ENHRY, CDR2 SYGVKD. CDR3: CAISNTGETYEQYF. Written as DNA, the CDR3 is TGTGCCATCAGTAATACAGGGGAAACTTACGAGCAGTACTTC.

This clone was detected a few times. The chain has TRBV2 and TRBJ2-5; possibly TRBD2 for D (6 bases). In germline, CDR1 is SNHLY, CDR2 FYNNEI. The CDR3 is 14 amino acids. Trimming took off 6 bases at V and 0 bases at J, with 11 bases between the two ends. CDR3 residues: CASRTRDYQETQYF. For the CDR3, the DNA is TGTGCCAGCAGGACCCGGGACTACCAAGAGACCCAGTACTTC.

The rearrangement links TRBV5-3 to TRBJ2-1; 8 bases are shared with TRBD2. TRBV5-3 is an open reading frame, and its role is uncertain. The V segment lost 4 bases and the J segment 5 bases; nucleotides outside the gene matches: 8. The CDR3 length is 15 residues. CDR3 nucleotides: TGTGCCAGAAGCACCCGACTAGCGATAGACAATGAGCAGTTCTTC. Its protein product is CARSTRLAIDNEQFF.

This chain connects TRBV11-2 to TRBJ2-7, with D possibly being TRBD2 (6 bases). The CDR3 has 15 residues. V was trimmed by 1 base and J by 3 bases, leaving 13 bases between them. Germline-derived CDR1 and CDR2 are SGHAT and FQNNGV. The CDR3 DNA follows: TGTGCCAGCAGCTTAGCTTGGGGACTGTACTACGAGCAGTACTTC. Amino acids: CASSLAWGLYYEQYF.

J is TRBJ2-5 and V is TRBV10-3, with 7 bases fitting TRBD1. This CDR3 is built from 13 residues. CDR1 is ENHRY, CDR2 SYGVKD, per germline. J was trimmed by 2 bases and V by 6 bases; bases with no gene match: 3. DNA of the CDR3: TGTGCCATCAGCAGGGACAGACAAGAGACCCAGTACTTC. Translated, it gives CAISRDRQETQYF.

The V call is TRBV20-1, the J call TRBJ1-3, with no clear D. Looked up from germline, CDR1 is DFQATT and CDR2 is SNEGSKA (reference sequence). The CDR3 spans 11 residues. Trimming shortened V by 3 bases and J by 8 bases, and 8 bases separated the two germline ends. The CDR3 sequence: CSASPLDTIYF. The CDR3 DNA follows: TGCAGTGCTAGTCCCCTAGACACCATATATTTT.

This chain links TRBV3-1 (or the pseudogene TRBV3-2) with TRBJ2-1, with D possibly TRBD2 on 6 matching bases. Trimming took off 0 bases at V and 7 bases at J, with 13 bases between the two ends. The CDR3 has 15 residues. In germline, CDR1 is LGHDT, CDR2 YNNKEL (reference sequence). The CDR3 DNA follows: TGTGCCAGCAGCCAAGAAGGTCACGCGGGGAATGAGCAGTTCTTC. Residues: CASSQEGHAGNEQFF.

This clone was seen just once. The CDR3 reads CASKGQGWETQYF. The CDR3 DNA follows: TGTGCCAGCAAAGGACAGGGGTGGGAGACCCAGTACTTC. This chain uses TRBV27 with TRBJ2-5; 9 bases line up with TRBD1. Trimming took 7 bases from V and 5 from J; bases not matched to a gene: 5. This CDR3 region has 13 residues. CDR1 and CDR2 (germline): MNHEY, SMNVEV (reference sequence).

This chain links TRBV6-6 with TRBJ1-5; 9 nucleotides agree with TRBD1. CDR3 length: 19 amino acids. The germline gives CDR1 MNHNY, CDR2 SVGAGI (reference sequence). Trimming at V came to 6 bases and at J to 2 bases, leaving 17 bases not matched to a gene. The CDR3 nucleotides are TGTGCCAGCAGCTCCCCCCGGACAGGGGATAATTCTGGCAATCAGCCCCAGCATTTT. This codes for CASSSPRTGDNSGNQPQHF.

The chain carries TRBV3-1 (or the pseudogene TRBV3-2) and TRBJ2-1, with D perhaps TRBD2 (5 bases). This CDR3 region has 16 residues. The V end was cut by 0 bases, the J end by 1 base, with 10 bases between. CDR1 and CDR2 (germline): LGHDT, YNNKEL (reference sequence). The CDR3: CASSQELGVSYNEQFF. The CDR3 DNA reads TGTGCCAGCAGCCAAGAATTGGGAGTATCCTACAATGAGCAGTTCTTC.

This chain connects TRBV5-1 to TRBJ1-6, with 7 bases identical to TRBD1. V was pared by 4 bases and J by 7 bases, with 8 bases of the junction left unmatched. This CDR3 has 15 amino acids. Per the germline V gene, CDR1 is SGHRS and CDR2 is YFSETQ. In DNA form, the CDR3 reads TGCGCCAGCAGCCCGACAGGGCAGGAGAATTCACCCCTCCACTTT. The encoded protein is CASSPTGQENSPLHF.

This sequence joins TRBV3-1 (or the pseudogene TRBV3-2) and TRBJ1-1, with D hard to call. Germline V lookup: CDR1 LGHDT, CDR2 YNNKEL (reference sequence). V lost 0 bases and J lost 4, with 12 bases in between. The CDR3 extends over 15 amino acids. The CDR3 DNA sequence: TGTGCCAGCAGCCAAGATGAGGGTTGGGGCACTGAAGCTTTCTTT. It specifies CASSQDEGWGTEAFF.

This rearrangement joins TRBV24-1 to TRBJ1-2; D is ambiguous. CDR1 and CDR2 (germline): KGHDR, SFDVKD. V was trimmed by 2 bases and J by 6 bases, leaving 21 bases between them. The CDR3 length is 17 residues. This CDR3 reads CATSDSPTGASSHGYTF. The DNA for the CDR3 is TGTGCCACCAGTGATTCTCCCACGGGAGCATCTTCTCATGGCTACACCTTC.

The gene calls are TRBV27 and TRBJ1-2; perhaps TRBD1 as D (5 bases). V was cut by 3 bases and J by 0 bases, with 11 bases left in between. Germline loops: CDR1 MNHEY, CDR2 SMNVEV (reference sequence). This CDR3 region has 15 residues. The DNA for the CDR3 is TGTGCCAGCAGTTTCATCGGGGGACCTAACTATGGCTACACCTTC. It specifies CASSFIGGPNYGYTF.